This is a list of T cell receptor beta chains from one sample in a study of beta chain features in type 1 diabetes. Measured with immunoSEQ multiplex PCR; TCRdb has only the in-frame clones, and not every one. The table records a few hundred thousand clones, 25% to 35% of them present only once. The sequenced material came from naive CD4+ T cells from blood. These receptors came from a man younger than 30 in good health. Each CDR3 is given with its conserved first and last residue. D genes are given only for firm matches. The listing skips clone size in some rows; elsewhere it reads once, few, many or a size class.

D gene: TRBD2
V gene: TRBV4-3
J gene: TRBJ2-7
clone size: .
CDR3 protein: CASSQGTRSYEQYF
CDR3 DNA: TGCGCCAGCAGCCAAGGGACTAGAAGCTACGAGCAGTACTTC

D gene: TRBD2
V gene: TRBV14
J gene: TRBJ2-1
clone size: .
CDR3 protein: CASSHLSGRAYNEQFF
CDR3 DNA: TGTGCCAGCAGCCACCTTAGCGGGAGGGCCTACAATGAGCAGTTCTTC

D gene: TRBD2
V gene: TRBV28
J gene: TRBJ2-2
clone size: .
CDR3 protein: CASSSGTSGMFQELFF
CDR3 DNA: TGTGCCAGCAGCTCCGGGACTAGCGGGATGTTCCAGGAGCTGTTTTTT

D gene: TRBD2
V gene: TRBV5-1
J gene: TRBJ2-7
clone size: .
CDR3 protein: CASSLSVAGENGQYF
CDR3 DNA: TGCGCCAGCAGCTTGTCGGTAGCGGGAGAAAACGGGCAGTACTTC

D gene: TRBD2
V gene: TRBV10-3
J gene: TRBJ2-3
clone size: .
CDR3 protein: CAITTTKAGTDTQYF
CDR3 DNA: TGTGCCATCACCACCACCAAAGCGGGGACAGATACGCAGTATTTT

D gene: .
V gene: TRBV25-1
J gene: TRBJ2-7
clone size: .
CDR3 protein: CASGDVAYEQYF
CDR3 DNA: TGTGCCAGCGGTGACGTGGCCTACGAGCAGTACTTC

D gene: TRBD2
V gene: TRBV29-1
J gene: TRBJ2-1
clone size: few
CDR3 protein: CSFLAGGANEQFF
CDR3 DNA: TGCAGCTTTCTAGCGGGAGGAGCCAATGAGCAGTTCTTC

D gene: TRBD2
V gene: TRBV2
J gene: TRBJ2-3
clone size: few
CDR3 protein: CASNGGAGDTQYF
CDR3 DNA: TGTGCCAGTAACGGGGGGGCCGGAGATACGCAGTATTTT

D gene: TRBD2
V gene: TRBV10-3
J gene: TRBJ2-7
clone size: .
CDR3 protein: CASRASGSGEQYF
CDR3 DNA: TGTGCCAGCAGGGCTAGCGGGAGCGGAGAGCAGTACTTC

D gene: TRBD1
V gene: TRBV10-3
J gene: TRBJ2-3
clone size: .
CDR3 protein: CAIRQGNPTDTQYF
CDR3 DNA: TGTGCCATCCGACAGGGAAATCCCACAGATACGCAGTATTTT

D gene: .
V gene: TRBV18
J gene: TRBJ2-7
clone size: few
CDR3 protein: CASSPSPYEQYF
CDR3 DNA: TGTGCCAGCTCACCCAGCCCCTACGAGCAGTACTTC

D gene: TRBD2
V gene: TRBV7-9
J gene: TRBJ2-5
clone size: few
CDR3 protein: CASSPGLAGVSETQYF
CDR3 DNA: TGTGCCAGCAGCCCAGGGCTAGCGGGAGTTTCGGAGACCCAGTACTTC

D gene: .
V gene: TRBV5-1
J gene: TRBJ2-5
clone size: .
CDR3 protein: CASSLVAQETQYF
CDR3 DNA: TGCGCCAGCTCCTTGGTGGCACAGGAGACCCAGTACTTC

D gene: TRBD1
V gene: TRBV27
J gene: TRBJ2-7
clone size: .
CDR3 protein: CASTRDRSSYEQYF
CDR3 DNA: TGTGCCAGCACCCGGGACAGGAGCTCCTACGAGCAGTACTTC

D gene: .
V gene: TRBV30
J gene: TRBJ2-3
clone size: .
CDR3 protein: CAWSTGTDTQYF
CDR3 DNA: TGTGCCTGGAGTACTGGTACAGATACGCAGTATTTT

D gene: .
V gene: TRBV25-1
J gene: TRBJ2-7
clone size: .
CDR3 protein: CASSDPAPSYEQYF
CDR3 DNA: TGTGCCAGCAGTGACCCAGCGCCCAGCTACGAGCAGTACTTC

D gene: TRBD2
V gene: TRBV28
J gene: TRBJ2-7
clone size: few
CDR3 protein: CASRSTSGRDEQYF
CDR3 DNA: TGTGCCAGCAGGAGTACTAGCGGGAGGGACGAGCAGTACTTC

D gene: .
V gene: TRBV30
J gene: TRBJ1-3
clone size: .
CDR3 protein: CAWSVGLPGLISGNTIYF
CDR3 DNA: TGTGCCTGGAGTGTCGGACTGCCAGGTCTCATTTCTGGAAACACCATATATTTT

D gene: TRBD2
V gene: TRBV29-1
J gene: TRBJ2-1
clone size: .
CDR3 protein: CSVRGTSGISYNEQFF
CDR3 DNA: TGCAGCGTTCGAGGGACTAGCGGGATCTCCTACAATGAGCAGTTCTTC

D gene: .
V gene: TRBV30
J gene: TRBJ2-7
clone size: few
CDR3 protein: CAWSKNYEQYF
CDR3 DNA: TGTGCCTGGTCCAAGAACTACGAGCAGTACTTC

D gene: .
V gene: TRBV7-9
J gene: TRBJ2-7
clone size: .
CDR3 protein: CASTGQGEGSYEQYF
CDR3 DNA: TGTGCCAGCACCGGGCAGGGCGAGGGATCTTACGAGCAGTACTTC

D gene: .
V gene: TRBV15
J gene: TRBJ1-2
clone size: few
CDR3 protein: CATSSGSVGYTF
CDR3 DNA: TGTGCCACCAGCAGTGGGTCCGTCGGCTACACCTTC

D gene: TRBD1
V gene: TRBV30
J gene: TRBJ1-5
clone size: few
CDR3 protein: CAWSAETGKGNQPQHF
CDR3 DNA: TGTGCCTGGAGTGCAGAGACAGGGAAGGGCAATCAGCCCCAGCATTTT

D gene: .
V gene: TRBV15
J gene: TRBJ2-1
clone size: few
CDR3 protein: CATSRDLRAKEQFF
CDR3 DNA: TGTGCCACCAGCAGAGATCTGAGGGCAAAGGAGCAGTTCTTC

D gene: TRBD1
V gene: TRBV5-1
J gene: TRBJ2-7
clone size: .
CDR3 protein: CASRTGTGFYEQYF
CDR3 DNA: TGCGCCAGCAGGACCGGGACAGGCTTCTACGAGCAGTACTTC

D gene: .
V gene: TRBV18
J gene: TRBJ2-3
clone size: .
CDR3 protein: CASSPPELTSDTQYF
CDR3 DNA: TGTGCCAGCTCACCACCGGAACTAACCTCAGATACGCAGTATTTT

D gene: .
V gene: TRBV7-2
J gene: TRBJ1-4
clone size: .
CDR3 protein: CASSSGGSFREKLFF
CDR3 DNA: TGTGCCAGCAGCTCTGGTGGGTCCTTTCGTGAAAAACTGTTTTTT

D gene: .
V gene: TRBV4-3
J gene: TRBJ1-2
clone size: few
CDR3 protein: CASSQEIRETYGYTF
CDR3 DNA: TGCGCCAGCAGCCAAGAAATCAGGGAAACTTATGGCTACACCTTC

D gene: .
V gene: TRBV14
J gene: TRBJ2-7
clone size: few
CDR3 protein: CASSQVGITYEQYF
CDR3 DNA: TGTGCCAGCAGCCAAGTTGGTATCACCTACGAGCAGTACTTC

D gene: .
V gene: TRBV30
J gene: TRBJ2-5
clone size: .
CDR3 protein: CAWSTFPSVLGETQYF
CDR3 DNA: TGTGCCTGGAGTACCTTTCCTAGCGTCTTGGGAGAGACCCAGTACTTC

D gene: .
V gene: TRBV7-9
J gene: TRBJ2-3
clone size: .
CDR3 protein: CASSLAPGDTQYF
CDR3 DNA: TGTGCCAGCAGCTTAGCGCCCGGCGATACGCAGTATTTT

D gene: TRBD2
V gene: TRBV30
J gene: TRBJ2-1
clone size: .
CDR3 protein: CAWGWTSGRSDEQFF
CDR3 DNA: TGTGCCTGGGGGTGGACTAGCGGGAGGTCGGATGAGCAGTTCTTC

D gene: TRBD1
V gene: TRBV9
J gene: TRBJ2-5
clone size: .
CDR3 protein: CASSPGQGGETQYF
CDR3 DNA: TGTGCCAGCAGCCCGGGACAGGGAGGCGAGACCCAGTACTTC

D gene: TRBD2
V gene: TRBV29-1
J gene: TRBJ2-3
clone size: few
CDR3 protein: CSVDRDYADTQYF
CDR3 DNA: TGCAGCGTGGACCGGGACTACGCAGATACGCAGTATTTT

D gene: TRBD1
V gene: TRBV28
J gene: TRBJ2-7
clone size: few
CDR3 protein: CASSLPGTGTHEQYF
CDR3 DNA: TGTGCCAGCAGTCTTCCCGGGACAGGGACCCACGAGCAGTACTTC

D gene: .
V gene: TRBV7-2
J gene: TRBJ2-1
clone size: once
CDR3 protein: CASSLGSYNEQFF
CDR3 DNA: TGTGCCAGCAGCTTAGGCAGCTACAATGAGCAGTTCTTC

D gene: .
V gene: TRBV18
J gene: TRBJ2-7
clone size: .
CDR3 protein: CASSPAGEQYF
CDR3 DNA: TGTGCCAGCTCACCAGCCGGCGAGCAGTACTTC

D gene: TRBD2
V gene: TRBV7-6
J gene: TRBJ2-7
clone size: .
CDR3 protein: CASSPISGRATYEQYF
CDR3 DNA: TGTGCCAGCAGCCCAATTAGCGGGAGGGCCACCTACGAGCAGTACTTC

D gene: TRBD2
V gene: TRBV7-2
J gene: TRBJ2-7
clone size: .
CDR3 protein: CASSHPGLDLDEQYF
CDR3 DNA: TGTGCCAGCAGCCATCCGGGACTAGATTTAGACGAGCAGTACTTC

D gene: TRBD1
V gene: TRBV30
J gene: TRBJ1-5
clone size: .
CDR3 protein: CACIQGNSNQPQHF
CDR3 DNA: TGTGCCTGTATACAGGGGAATAGCAATCAGCCCCAGCATTTT

D gene: .
V gene: TRBV6-1
J gene: TRBJ2-5
clone size: .
CDR3 protein: CASSNEKTQYF
CDR3 DNA: TGTGCCAGCAGTAATGAAAAGACCCAGTACTTC

D gene: TRBD1
V gene: TRBV11-2
J gene: TRBJ2-5
clone size: .
CDR3 protein: CASSLARTRDRGLGTQYF
CDR3 DNA: TGTGCCAGCAGCTTAGCACGTACCCGGGACAGGGGGTTGGGGACCCAGTACTTC